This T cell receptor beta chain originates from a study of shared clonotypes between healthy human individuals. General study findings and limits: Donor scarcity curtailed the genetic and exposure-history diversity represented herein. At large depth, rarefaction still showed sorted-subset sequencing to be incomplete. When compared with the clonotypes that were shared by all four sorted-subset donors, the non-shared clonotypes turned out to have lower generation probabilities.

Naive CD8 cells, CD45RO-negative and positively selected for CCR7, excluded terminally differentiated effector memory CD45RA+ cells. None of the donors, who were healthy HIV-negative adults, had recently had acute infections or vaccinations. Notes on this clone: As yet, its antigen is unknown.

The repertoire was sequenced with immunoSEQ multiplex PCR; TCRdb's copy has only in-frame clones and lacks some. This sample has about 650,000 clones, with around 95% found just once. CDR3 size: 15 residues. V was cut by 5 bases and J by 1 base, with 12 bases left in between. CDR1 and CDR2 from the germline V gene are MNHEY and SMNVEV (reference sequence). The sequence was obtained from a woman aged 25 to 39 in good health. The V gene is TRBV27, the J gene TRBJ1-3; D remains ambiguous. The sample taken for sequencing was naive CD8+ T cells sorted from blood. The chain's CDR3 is CASSPISGSGNTIYF. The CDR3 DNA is TGTGCCAGCAGTCCAATCTCGGGGTCTGGAAACACCATATATTTT.